A selection of T cell receptor beta chains follows, all from one sample in a study of T cells in Graves' hyperthyroidism and ophthalmopathy. MiXCR was run by TCRdb on the multiplex PCR reads, yielding one entry per CDR3 protein. The sample shows about 400,000 distinct CDR3 sequences, around 15% of them seen only once. Sequencing was done on a sample of blood. These receptors were collected from a woman in her fifties or sixties with Graves' ophthalmopathy. CDR3s include the opening cysteine and the closing phenylalanine or tryptophan. Each record gives: D gene, J gene, clone size, V gene, CDR3 DNA, CDR3 protein. The D gene is left open where the match is weak. Rows may omit the clone size; those that give it use once, few, many or a size class.

D: TRBD2; J: TRBJ2-1; size: many; V: TRBV7-8; DNA: TGTGCCAGCAGCACCAGCGGGAGAAGAGGCGATGAGCAGTTCTTC; CDR3: CASSTSGRRGDEQFF
D: NA; J: TRBJ2-7; size: many; V: TRBV3-1; DNA: TGTGCCAGCAGCCAAGGGGACCTAACCTACGAGCAGTACTTC; CDR3: CASSQGDLTYEQYF
D: TRBD2; J: TRBJ2-5; size: NA; V: TRBV4-1; DNA: TGCGCCAGCAGCCAAGGATTGGGGGCGACTAGCGGAGAGACCCAGTACTTC; CDR3: CASSQGLGATSGETQYF
D: NA; J: TRBJ2-3; size: many; V: TRBV6-2/TRBV6-3; DNA: TGTGCCAGCAGTCCCGGGACCCGGTTACATACGCAGTATTTT; CDR3: CASSPGTRLHTQYF
D: TRBD2; J: TRBJ2-7; size: many; V: TRBV28; DNA: TGTGCCGGGTCTAGCGGAAGCTCCTACGAGCAGTACTTC; CDR3: CAGSSGSSYEQYF
D: NA; J: TRBJ1-2; size: NA; V: TRBV20-1; DNA: TGCAGTGCTAGTGTCGGGGCATATGGCTACACCTTC; CDR3: CSASVGAYGYTF
D: NA; J: TRBJ1-4; size: NA; V: TRBV14; DNA: TGTGCCAGCAGCCAAAACAGGGCGGGTGAAAAACTGTTTTTT; CDR3: CASSQNRAGEKLFF
D: NA; J: TRBJ1-5; size: NA; V: TRBV6-2/TRBV6-3; DNA: TGTGCCAGCACCCGTATACAGATAGGGGTGGTAAGCAATCAGCCCCAGCATTTT; CDR3: CASTRIQIGVVSNQPQHF
D: NA; J: TRBJ2-5; size: many; V: TRBV6-1; DNA: TGTGCCAGCACTTTTACTAGGGGCGGAGAGACCCAGTACTTC; CDR3: CASTFTRGGETQYF
D: TRBD2; J: TRBJ2-1; size: many; V: TRBV13; DNA: TGTGCCAGCAGCGCCGCTAGCGGGAGCCTGGCTGAGCAGTTCTTC; CDR3: CASSAASGSLAEQFF
D: TRBD1; J: TRBJ2-2; size: NA; V: TRBV28; DNA: TGTGCCAGCAGTAGCCCGGACAGGGGATTAGCCGGGGAGCTGTTTTTT; CDR3: CASSSPDRGLAGELFF
D: TRBD2; J: TRBJ2-7; size: many; V: TRBV12-3/TRBV12-4; DNA: TGTGCCAGCAGTTTAAGTGGTTTACTAGCGGGGTCCTACGAGCAGTACTTC; CDR3: CASSLSGLLAGSYEQYF
D: NA; J: TRBJ2-5; size: few; V: TRBV9; DNA: TGTGCCAGCAGCAAACACGAAGAGACCCAGTACTTC; CDR3: CASSKHEETQYF
D: NA; J: TRBJ2-7; size: many; V: TRBV28; DNA: TGTGCCAGCAGTTTACCCGAGCGGGCCGCCTACGAGCAGTACTTC; CDR3: CASSLPERAAYEQYF
D: TRBD1; J: TRBJ1-4; size: many; V: TRBV11-2; DNA: TGTGCCAGCAGCCTCCAGGGACAGCAAAATGAAAAACTGTTTTTT; CDR3: CASSLQGQQNEKLFF
D: TRBD2; J: TRBJ2-1; size: many; V: TRBV6-1; DNA: TGTGCCAGCAGTAGAGGGGGGCGGGAGGAAAATGAGCAGTTCTTC; CDR3: CASSRGGREENEQFF
D: NA; J: TRBJ1-1; size: many; V: TRBV6-1; DNA: TGTGCCAGCAGTACCCGGGTAGGCGCGAACACTGAAGCTTTCTTT; CDR3: CASSTRVGANTEAFF
D: TRBD1; J: TRBJ2-3; size: few; V: TRBV4-1; DNA: TGCGCCAGCTCCAGGGGGAACACAGATACGCAGTATTTT; CDR3: CASSRGNTDTQYF